This T cell receptor (beta chain) was captured by sequencing in a study of siplizumab effects on memory and regulatory T cells. Libraries were prepared by immunoSEQ multiplex PCR; TCRdb keeps only in-frame clonotypes and omits some of them. The sample carries 100,000 or so clones, more than 85% recorded once. Material: CD4+ T cells sorted from blood. This receptor was obtained from a human donor in good health. Some clones in this sample may be carry-over from other donors' samples.

CDR3 amino acids: CASSFTKQPSTDTQYF. CDR3 coding DNA: TGTGCCAGCAGCTTTACTAAACAGCCAAGCACAGATACGCAGTATTTT. This sequence joins TRBV7-9 and TRBJ2-3; D unresolved. V dropped 3 bases and J dropped 0 bases, with 13 bases sitting between them. Per germline, CDR1 SEHNR and CDR2 FQNEAQ (reference sequence). This CDR3 comprises 16 residues.